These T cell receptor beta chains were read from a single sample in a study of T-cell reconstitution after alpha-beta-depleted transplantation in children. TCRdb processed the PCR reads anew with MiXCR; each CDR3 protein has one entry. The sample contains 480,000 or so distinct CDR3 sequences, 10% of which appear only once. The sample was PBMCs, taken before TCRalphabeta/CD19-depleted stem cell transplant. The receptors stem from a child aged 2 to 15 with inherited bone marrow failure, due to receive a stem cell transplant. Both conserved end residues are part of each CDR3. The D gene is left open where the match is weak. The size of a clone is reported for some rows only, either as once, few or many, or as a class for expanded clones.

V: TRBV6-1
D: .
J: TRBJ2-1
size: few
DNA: TGTGCCAGCCAGGGGACTCTCCACAATGAGCAGTTCTTC
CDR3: CASQGTLHNEQFF

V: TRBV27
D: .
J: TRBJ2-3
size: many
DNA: TGTGCCAGCAGTTTGGGTAGCGTCGGAGATACGCAGTATTTT
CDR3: CASSLGSVGDTQYF

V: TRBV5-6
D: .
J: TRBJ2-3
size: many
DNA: TGTGCCAGCAGCTTGGTTTTTCGCACAGATACGCAGTATTTT
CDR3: CASSLVFRTDTQYF

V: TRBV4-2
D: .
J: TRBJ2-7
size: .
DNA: TGTGCCATGGGCCCCGGGGTAGTTTACGAGCAGTACTTC
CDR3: CAMGPGVVYEQYF

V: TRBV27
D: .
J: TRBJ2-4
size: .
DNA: TGTGCCAGCAGTTTAGCAGGCGGAAACATTCAGTACTTC
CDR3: CASSLAGGNIQYF

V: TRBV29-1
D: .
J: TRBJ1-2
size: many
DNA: TGCAGCGTTGATGGAGGGGCCGGTGGCTACACCTTC
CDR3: CSVDGGAGGYTF

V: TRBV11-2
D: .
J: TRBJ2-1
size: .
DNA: TGTGCCAGCAGCTTAGAGTCTGACCCCCTAAGCCCGCAGTTCTTC
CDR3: CASSLESDPLSPQFF

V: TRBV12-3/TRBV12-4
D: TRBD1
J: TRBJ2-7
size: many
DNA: TGTGCCAGCAGTGAAAGACAGGGGTGGGGCGGAATGCAGTACTTC
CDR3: CASSERQGWGGMQYF

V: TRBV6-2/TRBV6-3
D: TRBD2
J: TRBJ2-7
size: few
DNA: TGTGCCAGCAGTTCCCGACTAGCGACAGATACCTACGAGCAGTACTTC
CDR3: CASSSRLATDTYEQYF

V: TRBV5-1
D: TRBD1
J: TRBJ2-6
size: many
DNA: TGCGCCAGCAGCTCAACAGGGGACGGGGCCAACGTCCTGACTTTC
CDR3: CASSSTGDGANVLTF

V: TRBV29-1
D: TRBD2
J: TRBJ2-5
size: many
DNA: TGCAGCGTTGATAGCGGGATTCAAGAGACCCAGTACTTC
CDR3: CSVDSGIQETQYF

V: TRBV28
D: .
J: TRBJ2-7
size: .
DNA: TGTGCCAGCAGCCGGACGGCAGGGATCCTCGAGCAGTACTTC
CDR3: CASSRTAGILEQYF

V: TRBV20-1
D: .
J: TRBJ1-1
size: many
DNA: TGCAGTGCTAGTTGGGACTCCTGGAACACTGAAGCTTTCTTT
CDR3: CSASWDSWNTEAFF

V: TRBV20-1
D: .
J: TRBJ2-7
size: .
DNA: TGCAGTGCTAACTCTGGCATACGCGACGAGCAGTACTTC
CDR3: CSANSGIRDEQYF

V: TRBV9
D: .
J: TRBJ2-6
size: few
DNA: TGTGCCAGCAGCGTAATTGGTTCTGGGGCCAACGTCCTGACTTTC
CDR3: CASSVIGSGANVLTF

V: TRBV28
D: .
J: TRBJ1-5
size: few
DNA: TGTGCCAGCAGCTCCCTTTATCAGCCCCAGCATTTT
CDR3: CASSSLYQPQHF

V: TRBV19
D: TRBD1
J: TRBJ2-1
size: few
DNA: TGTGCCAGTGGAGACAGGGTCTACAATGAGCAGTTCTTC
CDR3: CASGDRVYNEQFF

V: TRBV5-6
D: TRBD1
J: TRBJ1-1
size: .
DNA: TGTGCCAGCAGCCCCCTGGACAGGCGTTTCATGAACACTGAAGCTTTCTTT
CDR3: CASSPLDRRFMNTEAFF

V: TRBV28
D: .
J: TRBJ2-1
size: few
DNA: TGTGCCAGCACCAGGGGGGGTGCCCGTAGATACAATGAGCAGTTCTTC
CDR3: CASTRGGARRYNEQFF

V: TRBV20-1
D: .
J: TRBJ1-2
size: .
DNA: TGCAGTGGGTTGATCTACCCCTCTAACTATGGCTACACCTTC
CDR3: CSGLIYPSNYGYTF

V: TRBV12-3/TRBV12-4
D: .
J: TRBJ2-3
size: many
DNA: TGTGCCAGCAGTTTTGAAGTAAGGGAATGGGCGCAGTATTTT
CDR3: CASSFEVREWAQYF

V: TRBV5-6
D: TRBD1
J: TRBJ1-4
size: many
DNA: TGTGCCAGCAGCTCGGTGGGGACAGCTAATGAAAAACTGTTTTTT
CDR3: CASSSVGTANEKLFF

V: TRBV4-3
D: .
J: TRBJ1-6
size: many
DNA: TGCGCCAGCAGCCAAGATCATCAGTATTTTAATTCACCCCTCCACTTT
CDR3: CASSQDHQYFNSPLHF

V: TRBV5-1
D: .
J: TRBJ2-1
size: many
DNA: TGCGCCAGCAGCATAAGGAGCGGAGGGACTGAGCAGTTCTTC
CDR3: CASSIRSGGTEQFF

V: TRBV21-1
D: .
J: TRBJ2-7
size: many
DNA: TGTGCCAGCAGCCTTTCCGTCAGCTCCTACGAGCAGTACTTC
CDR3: CASSLSVSSYEQYF

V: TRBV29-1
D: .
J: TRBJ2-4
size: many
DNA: TGCAGCGTTGTAGGCGGCTGGGCCAAAAACATTCAGTACTTC
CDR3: CSVVGGWAKNIQYF

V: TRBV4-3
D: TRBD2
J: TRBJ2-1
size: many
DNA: TGCGCCAGCAGCCAAGATAAGGGACTAGCGGGGGGCAATGAGCAGTTCTTC
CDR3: CASSQDKGLAGGNEQFF

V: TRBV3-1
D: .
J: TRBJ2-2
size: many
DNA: TGTGCCAGCAGCCCCAGGGCCGATCAAGGACATTTCGAGACGGGGGAGCTGTTTTTT
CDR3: CASSPRADQGHFETGELFF

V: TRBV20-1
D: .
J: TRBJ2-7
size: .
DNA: TGCAGTGCTAGACTGGAGTCCTACGAGCAGTACTTC
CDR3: CSARLESYEQYF

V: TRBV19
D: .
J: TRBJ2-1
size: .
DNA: TGTGCCAGTAGTATGGGGTGGGGGTACAATGAGCAGTTCTTC
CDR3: CASSMGWGYNEQFF

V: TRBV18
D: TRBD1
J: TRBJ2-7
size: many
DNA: TGTGCCAGCTCACCGCCGGGACAGGGCTCCTACGAGCAGTACTTC
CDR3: CASSPPGQGSYEQYF

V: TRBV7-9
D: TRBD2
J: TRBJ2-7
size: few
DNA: TGTGCCAGCAGCTTAGAATCAGGACTAGCTCGCTTC
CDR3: CASSLESGLARF

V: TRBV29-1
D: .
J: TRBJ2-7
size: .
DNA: TGCAGCGGACGGACGGCCTCCTCCTACGAGCAGTACTTC
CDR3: CSGRTASSYEQYF

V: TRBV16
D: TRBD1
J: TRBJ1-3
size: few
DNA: TGTGCCAGCAGCCAATGGGGACAGGCGTTCTCTGGAAACACCATATATTTT
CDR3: CASSQWGQAFSGNTIYF

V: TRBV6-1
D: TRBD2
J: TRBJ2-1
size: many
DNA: TGTGCCAGCAGTGAAGCCCCCCTAGCGGGAGCTGACAATGAGCAGTTCTTC
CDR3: CASSEAPLAGADNEQFF

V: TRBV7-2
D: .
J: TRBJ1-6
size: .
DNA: TGTGCCAGCAGCGACCGGACAATCTATAATTCACCCCTCCACTTT
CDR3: CASSDRTIYNSPLHF

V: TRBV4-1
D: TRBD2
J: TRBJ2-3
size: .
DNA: TGCGCCAGCAGCCTCGACGCACTTGGACTAGGAACAGATACGCAGTATTTT
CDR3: CASSLDALGLGTDTQYF

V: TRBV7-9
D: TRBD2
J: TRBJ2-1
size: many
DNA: TGTGCCAGCAGCCCACCACGACTAGCAAGCTCCTACAATGAGCAGTTCTTC
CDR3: CASSPPRLASSYNEQFF

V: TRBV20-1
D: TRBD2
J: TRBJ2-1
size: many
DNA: TGCAGTGCTAGAGATGGCGCTAGCGGGAGGTTCTACAATGAGCAGTTCTTC
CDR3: CSARDGASGRFYNEQFF

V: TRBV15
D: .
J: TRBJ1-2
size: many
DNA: TGTGCCACCAGCAGAGAGTTGACCTATGGCTACACCTTC
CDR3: CATSRELTYGYTF

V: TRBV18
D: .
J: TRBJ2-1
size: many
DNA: TGTGCCAGCTCACTGTCTACCGGGAGCTCCTACAATGAGCAGTTCTTC
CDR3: CASSLSTGSSYNEQFF

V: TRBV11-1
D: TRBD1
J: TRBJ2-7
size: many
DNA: TGTGCCAGCAGCTTAGCCCGGGACAGGGGGGGCTTGAAGGGCTACGAGCAGTACTTC
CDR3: CASSLARDRGGLKGYEQYF

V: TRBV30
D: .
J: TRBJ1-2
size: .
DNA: TGTGCCTGGAGTTCGGGCGGGACAAACACCTATGGCTACACCTTC
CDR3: CAWSSGGTNTYGYTF

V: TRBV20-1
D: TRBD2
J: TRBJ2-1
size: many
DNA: TGCAGTGCTAGCCTAGCGGGAACTGAGCAGTTCTTC
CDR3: CSASLAGTEQFF

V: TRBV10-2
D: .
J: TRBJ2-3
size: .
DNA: TGCGCCAGCAGCGGTACAGGCCGGAGCACAGATACGCAGTATTTT
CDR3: CASSGTGRSTDTQYF

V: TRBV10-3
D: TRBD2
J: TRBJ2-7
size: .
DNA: TGTGCCATCAGCCCTACTAGCGGGTATACCTACGAGCAGTACTTC
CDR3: CAISPTSGYTYEQYF

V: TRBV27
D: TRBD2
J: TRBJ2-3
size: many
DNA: TGTGCCAGCAGTCCCATCCTTAGCGGGACGCCTGGGGGGACGCAGTATTTT
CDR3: CASSPILSGTPGGTQYF

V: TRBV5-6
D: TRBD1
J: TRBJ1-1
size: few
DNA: TGTGCCAGCAGCCACACATTAATCCGGGACAGCTTCATGAACACTGAAGCTTTCTTT
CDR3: CASSHTLIRDSFMNTEAFF

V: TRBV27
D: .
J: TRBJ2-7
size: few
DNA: TGTGCCAGCAAAGGACACGACGAGACCTACTACGAGCAGTACTTC
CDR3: CASKGHDETYYEQYF

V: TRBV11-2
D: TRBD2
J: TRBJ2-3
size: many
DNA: TGTGCCAGCAGCCTACCGGGACTACTCTTTGGAGATACGCAGTATTTT
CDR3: CASSLPGLLFGDTQYF

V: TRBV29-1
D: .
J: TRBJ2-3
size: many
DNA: TGCAGCGGGTCGGGAACCACAGATACGCAGTATTTT
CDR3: CSGSGTTDTQYF

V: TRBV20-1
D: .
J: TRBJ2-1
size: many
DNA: TGCAGTGCTAGAGATCTGAGGGGACTGTACTTTAATGAGCAGTTCTTC
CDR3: CSARDLRGLYFNEQFF